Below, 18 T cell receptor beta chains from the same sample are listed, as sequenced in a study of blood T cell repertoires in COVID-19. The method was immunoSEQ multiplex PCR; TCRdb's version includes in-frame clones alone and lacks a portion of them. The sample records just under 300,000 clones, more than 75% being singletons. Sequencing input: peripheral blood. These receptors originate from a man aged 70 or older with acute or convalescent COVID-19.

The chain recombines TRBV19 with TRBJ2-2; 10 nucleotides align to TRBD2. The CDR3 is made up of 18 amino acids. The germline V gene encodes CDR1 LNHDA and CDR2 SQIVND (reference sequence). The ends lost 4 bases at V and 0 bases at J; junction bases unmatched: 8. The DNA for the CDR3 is TGTGCCAGTAGTAAGCGGGGGGGCGCCCGCTCGAACACCGGGGAGCTGTTTTTT. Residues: CASSKRGGARSNTGELFF.

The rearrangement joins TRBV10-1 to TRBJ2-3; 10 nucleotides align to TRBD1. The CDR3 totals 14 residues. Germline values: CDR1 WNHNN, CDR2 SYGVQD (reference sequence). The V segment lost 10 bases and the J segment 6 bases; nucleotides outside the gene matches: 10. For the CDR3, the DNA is TGCGCCACTGCGGGACAGGGGCTCGGTGATACGCAGTATTTT. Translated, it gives CATAGQGLGDTQYF.

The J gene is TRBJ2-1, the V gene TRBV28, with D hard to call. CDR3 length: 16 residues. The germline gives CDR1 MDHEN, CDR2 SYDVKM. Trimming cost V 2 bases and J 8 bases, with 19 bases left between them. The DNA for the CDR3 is TGTGCCAGCAGTTTAGGTCACGGGTCCTACATCCATGAGCAGTTCTTC. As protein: CASSLGHGSYIHEQFF.

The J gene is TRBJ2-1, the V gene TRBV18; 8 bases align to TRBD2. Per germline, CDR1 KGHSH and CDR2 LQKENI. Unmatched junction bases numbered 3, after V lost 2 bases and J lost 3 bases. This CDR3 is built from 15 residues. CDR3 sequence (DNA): TGTGCCAGCTCACCAGCCAGCGGGAGCTACAATGAGCAGTTCTTC. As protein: CASSPASGSYNEQFF.

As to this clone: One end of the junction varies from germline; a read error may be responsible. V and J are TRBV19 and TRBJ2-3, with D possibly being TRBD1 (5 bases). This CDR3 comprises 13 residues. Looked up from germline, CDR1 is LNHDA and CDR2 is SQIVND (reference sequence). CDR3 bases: TGTGCCACCCTCCAGGGCTCCACAAATACGCAGTATTTT. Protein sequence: CATLQGSTNTQYF.

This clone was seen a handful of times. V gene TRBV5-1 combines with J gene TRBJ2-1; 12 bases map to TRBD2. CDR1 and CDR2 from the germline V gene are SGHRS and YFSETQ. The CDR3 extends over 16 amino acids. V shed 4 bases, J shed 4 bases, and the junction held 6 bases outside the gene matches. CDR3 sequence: CASSETSGSIYNEQFF. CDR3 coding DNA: TGCGCCAGCAGCGAGACTAGCGGGAGTATTTACAATGAGCAGTTCTTC.

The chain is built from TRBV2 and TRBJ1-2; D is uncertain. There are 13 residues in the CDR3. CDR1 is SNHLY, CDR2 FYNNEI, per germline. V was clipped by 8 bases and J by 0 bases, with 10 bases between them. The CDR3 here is CASGSEANYGYTF. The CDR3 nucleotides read TGTGCCAGCGGGTCAGAGGCTAACTATGGCTACACCTTC.

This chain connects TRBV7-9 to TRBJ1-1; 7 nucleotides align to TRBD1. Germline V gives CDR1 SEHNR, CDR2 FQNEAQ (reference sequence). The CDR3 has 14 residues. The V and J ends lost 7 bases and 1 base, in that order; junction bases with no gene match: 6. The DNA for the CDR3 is TGTGCCAGCATTCTGACAGGGCCGAACACTGAAGCTTTCTTT. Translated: CASILTGPNTEAFF.

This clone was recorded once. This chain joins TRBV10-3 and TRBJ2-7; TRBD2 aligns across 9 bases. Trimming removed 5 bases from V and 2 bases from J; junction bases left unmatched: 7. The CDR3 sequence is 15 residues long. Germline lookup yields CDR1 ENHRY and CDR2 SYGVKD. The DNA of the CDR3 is TGTGCCATCAGTTCGGCGACTAGCGGTACCTACGAGCAGTACTTC. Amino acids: CAISSATSGTYEQYF.

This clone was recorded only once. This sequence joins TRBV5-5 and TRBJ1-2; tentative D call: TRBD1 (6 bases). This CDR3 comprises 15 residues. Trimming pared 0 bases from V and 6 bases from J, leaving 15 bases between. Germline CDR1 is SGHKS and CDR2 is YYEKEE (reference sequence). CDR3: CASSLVAGVTDGYTF. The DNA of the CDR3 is TGTGCCAGCAGCTTGGTAGCAGGGGTTACCGATGGCTACACCTTC.

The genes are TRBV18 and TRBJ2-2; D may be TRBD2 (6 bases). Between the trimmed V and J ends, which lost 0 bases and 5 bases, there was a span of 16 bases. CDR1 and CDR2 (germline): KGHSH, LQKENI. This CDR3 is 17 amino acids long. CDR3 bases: TGTGCCAGCTCACCACCGGGCCGGGAGCATGGGACCGGGGAGCTGTTTTTT. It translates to CASSPPGREHGTGELFF. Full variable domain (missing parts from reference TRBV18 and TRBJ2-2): NAGVMQNPRHLVRRRGQEARLRCSPMKGHSHVYWYRQLPEEGLKFMVYLQKENIIDESGMPKERFSAEFPKEGPSILRIQQVVRGDSAAYFCASSPPGREHGTGELFFGEGSRLTVL.

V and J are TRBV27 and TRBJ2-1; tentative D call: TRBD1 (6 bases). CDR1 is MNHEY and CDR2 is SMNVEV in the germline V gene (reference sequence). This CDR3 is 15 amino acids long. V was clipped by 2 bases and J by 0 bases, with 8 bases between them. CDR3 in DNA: TGTGCCAGCAGTTTAGAAGGGGGCTCCTACAATGAGCAGTTCTTC. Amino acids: CASSLEGGSYNEQFF.

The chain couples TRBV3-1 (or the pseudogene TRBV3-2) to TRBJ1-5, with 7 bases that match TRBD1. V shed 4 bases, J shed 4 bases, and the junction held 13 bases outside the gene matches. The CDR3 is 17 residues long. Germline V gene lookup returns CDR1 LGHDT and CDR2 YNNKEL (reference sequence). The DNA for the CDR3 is TGTGCCAGCAGCCCTACCAAGAAGGGGGCGTGGAATCAGCCCCAGCATTTT. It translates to CASSPTKKGAWNQPQHF.

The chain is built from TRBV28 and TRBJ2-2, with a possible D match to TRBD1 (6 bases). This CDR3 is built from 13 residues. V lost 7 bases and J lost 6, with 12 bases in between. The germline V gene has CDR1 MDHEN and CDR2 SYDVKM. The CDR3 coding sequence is TGTGCCAGCAAGACAGGCTTGGCCGGGGAGCTGTTTTTT. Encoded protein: CASKTGLAGELFF.

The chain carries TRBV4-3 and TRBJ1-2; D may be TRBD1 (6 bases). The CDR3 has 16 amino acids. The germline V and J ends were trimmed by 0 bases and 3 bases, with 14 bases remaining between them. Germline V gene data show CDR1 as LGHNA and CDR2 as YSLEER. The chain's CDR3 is CASSQEANRADYGYTF. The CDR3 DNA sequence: TGCGCCAGCAGCCAAGAGGCAAACAGGGCGGACTATGGCTACACCTTC.

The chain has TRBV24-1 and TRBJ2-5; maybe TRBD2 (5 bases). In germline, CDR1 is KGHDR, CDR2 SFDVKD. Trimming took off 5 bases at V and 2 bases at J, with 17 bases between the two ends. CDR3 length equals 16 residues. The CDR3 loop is CATSGSPAGLQETQYF. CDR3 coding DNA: TGTGCCACCAGTGGTTCCCCTGCGGGCTTACAAGAGACCCAGTACTTC.

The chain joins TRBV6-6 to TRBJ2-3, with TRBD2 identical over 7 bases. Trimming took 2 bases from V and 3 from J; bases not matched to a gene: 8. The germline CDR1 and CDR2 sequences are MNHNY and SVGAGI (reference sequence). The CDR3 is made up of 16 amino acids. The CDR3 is CASSYPAGLGTDTQYF. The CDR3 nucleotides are TGTGCCAGCAGTTACCCAGCGGGGCTGGGTACAGATACGCAGTATTTT.

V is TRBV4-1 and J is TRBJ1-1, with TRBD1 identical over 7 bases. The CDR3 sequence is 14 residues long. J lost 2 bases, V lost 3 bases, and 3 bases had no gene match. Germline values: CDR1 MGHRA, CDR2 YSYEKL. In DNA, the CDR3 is TGCGCCAGCAGCCACGACAGGGCCAACACTGAAGCTTTCTTT. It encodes CASSHDRANTEAFF.